Detailed here is one TCR beta chain. Template material for TCR beta VDJ and CDR3 profiling consisted of genomic DNA. TCRdb recomputed calls from the reads with MiXCR, one row per CDR3 protein. The sample carries under 200,000 distinct CDR3 sequences, less than 50% recorded once. These data originate in a study of CD8+CD57+ T cells in acquired aplastic anemia. Study details: DNA from sorted CD4+ and CD8+ cells averaged roughly 3.2 ug.

Individuals selected for sequencing had exhibited CD8+CD57+ cell expansion on flow cytometry. The germline V and J ends were trimmed by 4 bases and 8 bases, with 18 bases remaining between them. The CDR3 totals 15 residues. CDR1 is LNHDA and CDR2 is SQIVND in the germline V gene (reference sequence). Input material: sorted CD4+, CD8+, or CD8+CD57+ T cells (not recorded which) from PBMCs. This chain joins TRBV19 and TRBJ2-1; the D gene could be TRBD1 or TRBD2 (6 bases each). This TCR was sampled from a human donor with aplastic anemia. The CDR3, as DNA: TGTGCCAGTAGTAATGCTTCGGGGGCCAGGGATGAGCAGTTCTTC. Translated: CASSNASGARDEQFF.